The 12 T cell receptor beta chains below were found in one sample sequenced in a study of shared clonotypes between healthy human individuals. The data were produced by immunoSEQ multiplex PCR, yet TCRdb's version contains in-frame clones alone and is incomplete. The repertoire holds some 95,000 clones, with almost 70% as singletons. The sequencing input was memory CD8+ T cells sorted from blood. Subset given: CD45RO+ cells pooled with CCR7-negative TemRA cells. All receptors derive from a man between 25 and 39 years old in good health.

This clone was detected only once. The chain's CDR3 is CASSNLTQFF. Written as DNA, the CDR3 is TGTGCCAGCAGCAACCTAACGCAGTTCTTC. The rearrangement links TRBV25-1 to TRBJ2-1; D remains unclear. Trimming took 6 bases from V and 12 from J, leaving 9 bases between them. Per germline, CDR1 MGHDK and CDR2 SYGVNS. This CDR3 is built from 10 residues.

About this clone itself: The same CDR3 is also encoded by other DNA sequences in this sample. The chain joins TRBV10-2 to TRBJ2-7, with a possible D match to TRBD2 (5 bases). The CDR3 is 14 residues long. CDR1 and CDR2 from the germline V gene are WSHSY and SAAADI. The V and J ends lost 3 bases and 0 bases respectively, with 9 bases between them. CDR3 residues: CASSESGSSYEQYF. The CDR3 nucleotides read TGCGCCAGCAGTGAAAGCGGCAGCTCCTACGAGCAGTACTTC.

The table lists this clone with many counts. The J gene is TRBJ2-1, the V gene TRBV19; 7 positions agree with TRBD1. V trimming: 8 bases; J trimming: 9 bases; junction bases outside the gene matches: 10. This CDR3 has 13 residues. In germline, CDR1 is LNHDA, CDR2 SQIVND (reference sequence). In DNA, the CDR3 is TGTGCCAGTGACCCAGGGGGTTTGGGTGAGCAGTTCTTC. This translates into CASDPGGLGEQFF.

As for this clone: This is likely an artifact of a read error, given a far larger clone one base away. The chain has TRBV15 and TRBJ2-6; TRBD1 might be the D (6 bases). CDR1 is LNHNV and CDR2 is YYDKDF in the germline V gene (reference sequence). The CDR3 spans 15 residues. CDR3 in amino acids: CVTSRDNSGANVLTF. CDR3 in DNA: TGTGTCACCAGCAGGGACAACTCTGGGGCCAACGTCCTGACTTTC.

This clone was recorded once. The rearrangement links TRBV7-9 to TRBJ2-1; tentative D call: TRBD2 (5 bases). Trimming left V 5 bases short and J 5 bases short, with 13 bases between. Germline CDR1 is SEHNR and CDR2 is FQNEAQ (reference sequence). This CDR3 is built from 14 residues. The CDR3 coding sequence is TGTGCCAGCAGCCCCCGTGGGGAGAACAATGAGCAGTTCTTC. Translation gives CASSPRGENNEQFF. Variable domain in full (rest from reference TRBV7-9 and TRBJ2-1): DTGVSQNPRHKITKRGQNVTFRCDPISEHNRLYWYRQTLGQGPEFLTYFQNEAQLEKSRLLSDRFSAERPKGSFSTLEIQRTEQGDSAMYLCASSPRGENNEQFFGPGTRLTVL.

The chain joins TRBV5-4 to TRBJ2-1; D may be TRBD2 (6 bases). Looked up from germline, CDR1 is SGHNT and CDR2 is YYREEE (reference sequence). Trimming removed 4 bases at V and 0 bases at J, with 14 bases between. The CDR3 extends over 16 amino acids. CDR3 bases: TGTGCCAGCAGCCCGCATAGCGGTAGCTCCTACAATGAGCAGTTCTTC. Amino acids: CASSPHSGSSYNEQFF.

V gene TRBV5-1 combines with J gene TRBJ1-1; D is ambiguous. Germline V CDR1 and CDR2: SGHRS, YFSETQ. Trimming cost V 1 base and J 0 bases, with 7 bases left between them. This CDR3 has 14 amino acids. The DNA of the CDR3 is TGCGCCAGCAGCTTGATAGGAATGAACACTGAAGCTTTCTTT. Its protein product is CASSLIGMNTEAFF.

This clone was picked up a small number of times. The chain is built from TRBV5-1 and TRBJ2-1; D is unclear. The V gene lost 4 bases and the J gene lost 0 bases, with 14 bases spanning the gap. CDR3 length equals 16 residues. Germline loops: CDR1 SGHRS, CDR2 YFSETQ. CDR3 amino acids: CASSPETSVSYNEQFF. In DNA form, the CDR3 reads TGCGCCAGCAGCCCGGAGACCAGCGTCTCCTACAATGAGCAGTTCTTC.

The gene calls are TRBV2 and TRBJ2-1, with D perhaps being TRBD1 or TRBD2 (5 bases each). The CDR3 extends over 16 amino acids. V was clipped by 6 bases and J by 4 bases, with 19 bases between them. Per the germline V gene, CDR1 is SNHLY and CDR2 is FYNNEI. CDR3 protein: CASRGRLGAKYNEQFF. The CDR3 DNA reads as TGTGCCAGCAGGGGACGCCTCGGGGCTAAATACAATGAGCAGTTCTTC.

The chain joins TRBV27 to TRBJ2-5; perhaps TRBD1 as D (6 bases). The CDR3 is 15 residues long. V was cut by 4 bases and J by 0 bases, with 12 bases left in between. Germline CDR1 reads MNHEY; CDR2 reads SMNVEV (reference sequence). The CDR3 protein is CASSSKTGYQETQYF. The CDR3 bases are TGTGCCAGCAGTTCTAAGACAGGCTACCAAGAGACCCAGTACTTC.

The chain recombines TRBV11-2 with TRBJ1-5; TRBD1 matches at 7 bases. V gave up 5 bases and J gave up 6 bases; unmatched junction bases: 7. Germline values: CDR1 SGHAT, CDR2 FQNNGV. The CDR3 is 14 residues long. CDR3 protein: CASSAGGFGQPQHF. CDR3 nucleotide sequence: TGTGCCAGCAGCGCAGGGGGGTTTGGTCAGCCCCAGCATTTT.

The V call is TRBV5-6, the J call TRBJ2-2, with 8 bases that match TRBD1. Germline V gene data show CDR1 as SGHDT and CDR2 as YYEEEE. The CDR3 contains 17 residues. J was trimmed by 4 bases and V by 3 bases; bases with no gene match: 11. The CDR3 bases are TGTGCCAGCAGCTCGGAACCCTACAGGGGGGTCACCGGGGAGCTGTTTTTT. Translating gives CASSSEPYRGVTGELFF.